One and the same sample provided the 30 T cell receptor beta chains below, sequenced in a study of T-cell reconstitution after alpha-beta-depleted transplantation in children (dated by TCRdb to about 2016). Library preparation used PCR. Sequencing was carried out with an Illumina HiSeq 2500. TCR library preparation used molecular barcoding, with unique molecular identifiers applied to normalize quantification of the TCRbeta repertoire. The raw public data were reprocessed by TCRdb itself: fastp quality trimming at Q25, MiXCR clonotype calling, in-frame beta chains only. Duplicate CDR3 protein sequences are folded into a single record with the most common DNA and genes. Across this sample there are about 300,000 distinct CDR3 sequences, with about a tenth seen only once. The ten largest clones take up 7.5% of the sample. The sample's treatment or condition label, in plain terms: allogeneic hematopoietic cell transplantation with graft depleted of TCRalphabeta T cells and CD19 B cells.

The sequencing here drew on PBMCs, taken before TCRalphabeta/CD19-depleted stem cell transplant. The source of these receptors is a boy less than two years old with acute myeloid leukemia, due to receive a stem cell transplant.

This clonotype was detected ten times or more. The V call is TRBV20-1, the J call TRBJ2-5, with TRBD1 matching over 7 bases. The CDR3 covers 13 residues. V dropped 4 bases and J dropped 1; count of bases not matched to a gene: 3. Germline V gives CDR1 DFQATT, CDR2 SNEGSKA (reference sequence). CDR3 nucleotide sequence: TGCAGTGCTATACAGGGGTCCCAAGAGACCCAGTACTTC. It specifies CSAIQGSQETQYF.

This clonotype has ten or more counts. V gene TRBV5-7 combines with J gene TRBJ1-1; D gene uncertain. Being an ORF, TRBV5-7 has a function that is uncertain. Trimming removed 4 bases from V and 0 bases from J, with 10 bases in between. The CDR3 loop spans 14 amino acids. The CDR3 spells CASSLRSMNTEAFF. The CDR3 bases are TGTGCCAGCAGCCTCCGGAGTATGAACACTGAAGCTTTCTTT.

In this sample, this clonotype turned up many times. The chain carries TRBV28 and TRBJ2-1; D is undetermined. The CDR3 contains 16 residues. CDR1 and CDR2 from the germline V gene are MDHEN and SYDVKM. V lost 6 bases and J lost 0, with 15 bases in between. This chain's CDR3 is CASRGPAGFSYNEQFF. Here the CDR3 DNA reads TGTGCCAGCAGGGGCCCGGCCGGGTTCTCCTACAATGAGCAGTTCTTC.

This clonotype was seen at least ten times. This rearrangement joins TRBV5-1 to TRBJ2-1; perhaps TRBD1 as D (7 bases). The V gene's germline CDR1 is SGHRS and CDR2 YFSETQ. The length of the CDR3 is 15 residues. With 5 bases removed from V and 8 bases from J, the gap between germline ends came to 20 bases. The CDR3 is CASSSGGLPAHEQFF. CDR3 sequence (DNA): TGCGCCAGCAGTTCAGGGGGGCTCCCCGCCCATGAGCAGTTCTTC. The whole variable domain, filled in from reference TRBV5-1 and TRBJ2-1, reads KAGVTQTPRYLIKTRGQQVTLSCSPISGHRSVSWYQQTPGQGLQFLFEYFSETQRNKGNFPGRFSGRQFSNSRSEMNVSTLELGDSALYLCASSSGGLPAHEQFFGPGTRLTVL.

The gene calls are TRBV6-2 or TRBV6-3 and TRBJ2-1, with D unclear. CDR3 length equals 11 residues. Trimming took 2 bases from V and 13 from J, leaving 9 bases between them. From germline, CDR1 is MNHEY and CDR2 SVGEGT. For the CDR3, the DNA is TGTGCCAGCAGTTACCCCGGGCTCCAGTTCTTC. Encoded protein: CASSYPGLQFF.

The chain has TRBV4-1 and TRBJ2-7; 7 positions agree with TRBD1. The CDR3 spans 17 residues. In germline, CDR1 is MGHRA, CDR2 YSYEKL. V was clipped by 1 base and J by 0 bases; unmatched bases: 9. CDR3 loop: CASSQGMTGMPSYEQYF. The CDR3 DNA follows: TGCGCCAGCAGCCAAGGGATGACAGGGATGCCCTCCTACGAGCAGTACTTC.

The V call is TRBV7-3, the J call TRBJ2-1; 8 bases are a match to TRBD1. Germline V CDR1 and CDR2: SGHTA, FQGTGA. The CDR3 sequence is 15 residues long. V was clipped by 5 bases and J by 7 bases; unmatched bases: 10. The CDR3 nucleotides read TGTGCCAGCAGCCCGGACAGGGTCCCCATGAATGAGCAGTTCTTC. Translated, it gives CASSPDRVPMNEQFF.

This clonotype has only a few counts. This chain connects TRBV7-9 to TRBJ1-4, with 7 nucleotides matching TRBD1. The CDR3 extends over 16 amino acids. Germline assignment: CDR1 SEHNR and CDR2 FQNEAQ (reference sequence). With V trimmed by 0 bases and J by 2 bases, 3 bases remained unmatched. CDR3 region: CASSLAKGATNEKLFF. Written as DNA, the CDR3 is TGTGCCAGCAGCTTAGCGAAGGGGGCTACTAATGAAAAACTGTTTTTT.

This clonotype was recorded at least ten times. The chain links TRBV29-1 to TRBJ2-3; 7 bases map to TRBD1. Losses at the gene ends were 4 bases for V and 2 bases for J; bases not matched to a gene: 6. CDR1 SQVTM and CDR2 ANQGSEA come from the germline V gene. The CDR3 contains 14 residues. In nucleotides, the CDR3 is TGCAGCGTTGGGAAGGGGGCCTCCACAGATACGCAGTATTTT. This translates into CSVGKGASTDTQYF.

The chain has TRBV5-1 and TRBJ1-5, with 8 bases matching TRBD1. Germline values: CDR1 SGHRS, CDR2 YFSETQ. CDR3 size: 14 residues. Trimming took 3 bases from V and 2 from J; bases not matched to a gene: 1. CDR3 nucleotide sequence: TGCGCCAGCAGCTCGACAGGGGGCAATCAGCCCCAGCATTTT. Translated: CASSSTGGNQPQHF.

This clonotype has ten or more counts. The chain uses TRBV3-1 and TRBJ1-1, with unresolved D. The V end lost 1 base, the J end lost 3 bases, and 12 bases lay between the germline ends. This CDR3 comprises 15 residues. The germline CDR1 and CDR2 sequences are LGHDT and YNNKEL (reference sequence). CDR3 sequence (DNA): TGTGCCAGCAGCCAAGGGAGAGGAAGCGACACTGAAGCTTTCTTT. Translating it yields CASSQGRGSDTEAFF. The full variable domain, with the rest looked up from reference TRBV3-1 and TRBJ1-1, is DTAVSQTPKYLVTQMGNDKSIKCEQNLGHDTMYWYKQDSKKFLKIMFSYNNKELIINETVPNRFSPKSPDKAHLNLHINSLELGDSAVYFCASSQGRGSDTEAFFGQGTRLTVV.

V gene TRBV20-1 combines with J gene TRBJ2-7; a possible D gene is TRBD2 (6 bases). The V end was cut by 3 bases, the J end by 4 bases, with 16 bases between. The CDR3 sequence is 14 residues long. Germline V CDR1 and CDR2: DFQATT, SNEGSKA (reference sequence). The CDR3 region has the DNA TGCAGTGCTAGCCCCGGGAGAATAAGATACGAGCAGTACTTC. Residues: CSASPGRIRYEQYF.

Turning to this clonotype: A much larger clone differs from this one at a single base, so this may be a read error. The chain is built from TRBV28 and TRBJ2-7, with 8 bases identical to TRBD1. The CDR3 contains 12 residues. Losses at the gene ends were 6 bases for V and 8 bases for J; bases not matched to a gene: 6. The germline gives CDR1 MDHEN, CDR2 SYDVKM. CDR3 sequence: CASSRGQAKQYF. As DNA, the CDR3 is TGTGCCAGCAGCCGGGGACAGGCCAAGCAGTACTTC.

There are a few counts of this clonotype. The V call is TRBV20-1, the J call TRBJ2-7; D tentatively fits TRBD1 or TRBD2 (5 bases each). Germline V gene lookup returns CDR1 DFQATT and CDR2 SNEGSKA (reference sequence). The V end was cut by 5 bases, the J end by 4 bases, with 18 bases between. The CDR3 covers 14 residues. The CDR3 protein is CSASTRVEGYEQYF. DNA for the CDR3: TGCAGTGCTTCGACCAGGGTAGAGGGTTACGAGCAGTACTTC.

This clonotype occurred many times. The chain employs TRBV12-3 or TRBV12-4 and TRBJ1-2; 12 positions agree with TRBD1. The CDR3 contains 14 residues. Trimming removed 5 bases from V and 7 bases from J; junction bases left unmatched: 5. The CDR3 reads CASSAGTGGRGYTF. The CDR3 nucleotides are TGTGCCAGCAGTGCCGGGACAGGGGGCCGTGGCTACACCTTC.

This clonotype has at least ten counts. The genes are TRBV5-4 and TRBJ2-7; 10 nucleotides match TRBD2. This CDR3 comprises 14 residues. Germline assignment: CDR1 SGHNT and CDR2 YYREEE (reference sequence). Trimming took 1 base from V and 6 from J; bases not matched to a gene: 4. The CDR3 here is CASSLPSGRGEQYF. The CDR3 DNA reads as TGTGCCAGCAGCTTGCCCAGCGGGAGGGGCGAGCAGTACTTC.

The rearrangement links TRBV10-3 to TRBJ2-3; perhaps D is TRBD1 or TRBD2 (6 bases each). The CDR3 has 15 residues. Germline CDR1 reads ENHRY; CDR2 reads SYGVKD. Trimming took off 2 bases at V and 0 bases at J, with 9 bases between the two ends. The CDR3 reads CAISEPGASTDTQYF. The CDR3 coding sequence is TGTGCCATCAGTGAGCCGGGGGCGAGCACAGATACGCAGTATTTT.

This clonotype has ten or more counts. The CDR3 DNA sequence: TGCAGTGCTAGGAGACTAGCTCAAGAGACCCAGTACTTC. Its translation: CSARRLAQETQYF. V is TRBV20-1 and J is TRBJ2-5; 7 bases agree with TRBD2. Trimming cost V 3 bases and J 2 bases; bases outside gene matches: 3. The CDR3 covers 13 residues. Germline CDR1 DFQATT, CDR2 SNEGSKA (reference sequence).

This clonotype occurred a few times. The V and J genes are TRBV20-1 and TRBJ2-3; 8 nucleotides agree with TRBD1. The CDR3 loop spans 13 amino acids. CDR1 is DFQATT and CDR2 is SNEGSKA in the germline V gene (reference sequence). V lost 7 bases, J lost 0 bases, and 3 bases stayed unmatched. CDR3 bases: TGCAGTGGAAGACAGGGGAGCACAGATACGCAGTATTTT. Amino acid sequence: CSGRQGSTDTQYF.

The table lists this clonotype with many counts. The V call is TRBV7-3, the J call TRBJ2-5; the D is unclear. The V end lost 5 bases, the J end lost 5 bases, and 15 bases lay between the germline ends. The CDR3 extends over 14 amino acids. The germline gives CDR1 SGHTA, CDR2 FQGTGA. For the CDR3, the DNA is TGTGCCAGCAGCCCAATGGGTAGTCGCGAGACCCAGTACTTC. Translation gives CASSPMGSRETQYF.

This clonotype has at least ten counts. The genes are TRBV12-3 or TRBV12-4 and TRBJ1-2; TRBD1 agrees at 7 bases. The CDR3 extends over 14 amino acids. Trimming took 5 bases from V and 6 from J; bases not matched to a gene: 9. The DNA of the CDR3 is TGTGCCAGCAGTCCCCGACAGGGATCAAATGGCTACACCTTC. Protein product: CASSPRQGSNGYTF.

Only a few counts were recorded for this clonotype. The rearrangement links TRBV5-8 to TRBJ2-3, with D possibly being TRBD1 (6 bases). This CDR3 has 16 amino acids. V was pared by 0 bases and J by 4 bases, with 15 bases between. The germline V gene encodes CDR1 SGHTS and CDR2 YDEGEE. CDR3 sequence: CASSLATGRRPDTQYF. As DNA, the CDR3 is TGTGCCAGCAGCTTGGCGACAGGCCGGCGCCCAGATACGCAGTATTTT.

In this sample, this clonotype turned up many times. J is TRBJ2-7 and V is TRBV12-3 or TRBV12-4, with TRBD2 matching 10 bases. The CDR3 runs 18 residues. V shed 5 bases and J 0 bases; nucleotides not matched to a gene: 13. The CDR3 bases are TGTGCCAGCAGTCCCCTGGTCGGTAGCGGGAGGAGCTCCTACGAGCAGTACTTC. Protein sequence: CASSPLVGSGRSSYEQYF.

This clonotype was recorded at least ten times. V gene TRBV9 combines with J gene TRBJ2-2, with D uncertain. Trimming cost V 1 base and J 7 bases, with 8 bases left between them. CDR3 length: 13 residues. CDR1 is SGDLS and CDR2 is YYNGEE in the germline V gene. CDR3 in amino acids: CASSVLGIGELFF. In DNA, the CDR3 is TGTGCCAGCAGCGTATTAGGGATCGGGGAGCTGTTTTTT.

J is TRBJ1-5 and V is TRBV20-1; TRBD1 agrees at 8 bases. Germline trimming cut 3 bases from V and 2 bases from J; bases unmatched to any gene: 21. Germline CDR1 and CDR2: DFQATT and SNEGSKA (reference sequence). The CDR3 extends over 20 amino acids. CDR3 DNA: TGCAGTGCTAGGCACAGGGGGACAGTTTACACCAGAGTAGGCAATCAGCCCCAGCATTTT. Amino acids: CSARHRGTVYTRVGNQPQHF.

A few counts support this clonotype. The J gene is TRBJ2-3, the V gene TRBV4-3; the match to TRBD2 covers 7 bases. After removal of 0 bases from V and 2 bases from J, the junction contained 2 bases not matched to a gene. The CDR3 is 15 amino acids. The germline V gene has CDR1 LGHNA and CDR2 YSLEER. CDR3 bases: TGCGCCAGCAGCCAAGATGGGAGGGCCACAGATACGCAGTATTTT. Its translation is CASSQDGRATDTQYF.

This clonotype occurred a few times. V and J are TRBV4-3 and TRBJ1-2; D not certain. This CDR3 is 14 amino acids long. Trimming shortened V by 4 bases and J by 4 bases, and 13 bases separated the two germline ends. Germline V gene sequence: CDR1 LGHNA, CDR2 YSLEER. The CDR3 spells CASSPPSLAYGYTF. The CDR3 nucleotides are TGCGCCAGCAGCCCCCCAAGTCTGGCCTATGGCTACACCTTC.

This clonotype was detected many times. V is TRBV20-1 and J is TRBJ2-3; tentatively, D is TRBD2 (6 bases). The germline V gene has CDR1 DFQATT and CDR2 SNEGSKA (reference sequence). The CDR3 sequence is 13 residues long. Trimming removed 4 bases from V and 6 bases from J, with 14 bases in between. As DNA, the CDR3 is TGCAGTGCTATAGCACTACGGGGGGATACGCAGTATTTT. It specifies CSAIALRGDTQYF.

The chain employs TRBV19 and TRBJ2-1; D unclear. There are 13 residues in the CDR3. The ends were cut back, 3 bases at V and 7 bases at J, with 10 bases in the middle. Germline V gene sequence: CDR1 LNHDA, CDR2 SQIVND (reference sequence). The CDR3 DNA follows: TGTGCCAGTAGTATGAGAGACCCGAATGAGCAGTTCTTC. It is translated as CASSMRDPNEQFF.

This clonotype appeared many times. CDR3 sequence: CASSHFGKGPYEQYF. CDR3 in DNA: TGCGCCAGCAGCCATTTTGGGAAGGGGCCCTACGAGCAGTACTTC. V is TRBV5-1 and J is TRBJ2-7; perhaps TRBD1 as D (5 bases). The V gene lost 4 bases and the J gene lost 2 bases, with 16 bases spanning the gap. Germline CDR1 is SGHRS and CDR2 is YFSETQ. This CDR3 has 15 amino acids.